In this sample, the clone carrying this T cell receptor beta chain turned up a few times. Its antigen remains unknown. Germline CDR1 is SGHAT and CDR2 is FQNNGV. This CDR3 is 14 amino acids long. Trimming removed 7 bases from V and 4 bases from J; junction bases left unmatched: 10. MiXCR, run by TCRdb on the RACE reads, gives a single entry per CDR3 protein. The sample lists 82,000 or so distinct CDR3 sequences, approximately 13% occurring once. These data are taken from a study of human T cells and chemical hapten exposure. Study observations and caveats: Having alopecia, donors may respond immunologically unlike healthy people. Counts of expanded TCRs (at PT1) showed a positive correlation with patch test score.

Described time point: patch test 3, about 24 weeks after DPC sensitization. This sample's treatment: therapeutic diphenylcyclopropenone sensitization with weekly scalp DPC. The material was whole blood, obtained in connection with sensitization to the hapten diphenylcyclopropenone (DPC). The source of this sequence is a woman aged 50 to 60 with alopecia areata. Some clones in this sample may be carry-over from other donors' samples. J is TRBJ2-7 and V is TRBV11-2; the match to TRBD1 covers 7 bases. CDR3 sequence reads: CASTKTGPAYEQYF. The CDR3 coding sequence is TGTGCCAGCACCAAGACAGGGCCCGCTTACGAGCAGTACTTC.